This T cell receptor beta chain was sequenced in a study of Ad26.COV2.S vaccination and SARS-CoV-2 variants. Study-level background: In the study, Ad26.COV2.S was injected intramuscularly once, or twice 56 days apart.

Only in-frame clones appear in the TCRdb table, and some are missing; sequencing was by immunoSEQ multiplex PCR. Among 440,000 or so clones listed, less than 95% were seen once. Indicated treatment: 15 to 20 received Ad26.COV2.S at low or high dose, single or two shots; about five received placebo; per-sample allocation not given. Collection of the samples took place on day 63 after the first injection of vaccine or placebo. Per germline, CDR1 MNHEY and CDR2 SVGAGI. The length of the CDR3 is 12 residues. Deletions cut 6 bases from V and 7 bases from J, with 13 bases between. J is TRBJ2-7 and V is TRBV6-5; the D gene is possibly TRBD1 (5 bases). This TCR derives from a person between 18 and 65 years old who received the Ad26.COV2.S COVID-19 vaccine or a placebo. The material sequenced was peripheral blood, taken in a trial of Ad26.COV2.S vaccine versus placebo. As DNA, the CDR3 is TGTGCCAGCAGAGGCGACAGTCGGGAGCAGTACTTC. Translated, it gives CASRGDSREQYF.